The sequence of this T cell receptor beta chain was determined in a study of T cell changes during pregnancy in multiple sclerosis. The protocol was immunoSEQ multiplex PCR, while the TCRdb copy is restricted to in-frame clones and leaves out a portion. The data show approximately 100,000 clones, approximately 94% seen once. There are 15 residues in the CDR3. The V gene end was trimmed by 6 bases and the J gene end by 5 bases; junction bases not matched to a gene: 6. Germline values: CDR1 SGHRS, CDR2 YFSETQ. This sequence originates from a female donor with multiple sclerosis, enrolled in a pregnancy study. This chain uses TRBV5-1 with TRBJ2-1; 12 nucleotides align to TRBD2. Sequenced material: peripheral blood, taken in the second trimester of pregnancy. The CDR3 coding sequence is TGCGCCAGCATGACTAGCGGGAGTAAACACAATGAGCAGTTCTTC. Translating it yields CASMTSGSKHNEQFF.